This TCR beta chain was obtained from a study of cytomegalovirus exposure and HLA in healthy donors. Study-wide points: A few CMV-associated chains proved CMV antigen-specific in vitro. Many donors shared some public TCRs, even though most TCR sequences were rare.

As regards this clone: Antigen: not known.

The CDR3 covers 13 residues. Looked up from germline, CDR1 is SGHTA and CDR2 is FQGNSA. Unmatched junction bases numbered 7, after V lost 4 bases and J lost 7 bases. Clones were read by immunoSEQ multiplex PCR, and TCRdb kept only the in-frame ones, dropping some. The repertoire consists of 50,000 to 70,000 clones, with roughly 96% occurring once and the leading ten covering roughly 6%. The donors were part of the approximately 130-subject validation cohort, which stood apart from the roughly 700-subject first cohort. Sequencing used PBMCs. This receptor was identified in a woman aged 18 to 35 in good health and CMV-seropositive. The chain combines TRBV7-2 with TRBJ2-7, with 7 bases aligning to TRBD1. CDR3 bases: TGTGCCAGCAGCTCCCGACAGGGTTGGGAGCAGTACTTC. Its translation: CASSSRQGWEQYF. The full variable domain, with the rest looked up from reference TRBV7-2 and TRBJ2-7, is GAGVSQSPSNKVTEKGKDVELRCDPISGHTALYWYRQSLGQGLEFLIYFQGNSAPDKSGLPSDRFSAERTGGSVSTLTIQRTQQEDSAVYLCASSSRQGWEQYFGPGTRLTVT.